These 23 T cell receptor beta chains were all obtained from the same sample, sequenced in a study of blood T cells in healthy people across ages (dated by TCRdb to the mid-2010s). The library was produced with 5' RACE. Instrument used: Illumina HiSeq 2500. A second 7 to 11 cycle PCR used a sample-barcoded 5' primer and a J-beta primer mix. Starting from the raw public reads, TCRdb applied fastp trimming at Q25, assembled clones with MiXCR and retained in-frame beta chains. Rows merge per CDR3 protein into single entries with the most common DNA and genes. In all, the sample holds about 930,000 distinct CDR3 sequences, and 25% to 30% of those were seen once. Approximately 10% of the sample comes from the top ten. The same sample was also used in a study of T cells of mothers and their children.

The sequenced sample consisted of blood. Receptors originate from a woman between 40 and 50 years old in good health.

This clonotype was recorded a few times. The rearrangement joins TRBV24-1 to TRBJ1-2, with 8 bases lining up with TRBD1. Germline assignment: CDR1 KGHDR and CDR2 SFDVKD. The CDR3 length is 13 residues. With V trimmed by 3 bases and J by 8 bases, 4 bases remained unmatched. The CDR3 region has the DNA TGTGCCACCAGTGATCGACAGGGGCGAGGCTACACCTTC. It translates to CATSDRQGRGYTF.

This chain joins TRBV5-6 and TRBJ2-4, with 7 bases fitting TRBD1. V was pared by 2 bases and J by 1 base, with 18 bases of the junction left unmatched. There are 20 residues in the CDR3. From germline, CDR1 is SGHDT and CDR2 YYEEEE. This chain's CDR3 is CASSFRRTSDRVLAKNIQYF. The CDR3 region has the DNA TGTGCCAGCAGCTTCCGACGAACCTCTGACAGGGTTCTGGCCAAAAACATTCAGTACTTC.

CDR3 coding DNA: TGTGCCAGTAGTATAGGAGAGGACACTGAAGCTTTCTTT. Amino acid sequence: CASSIGEDTEAFF. The chain links TRBV19 to TRBJ1-1; the D is unclear. V gave up 1 base and J gave up 3 bases, with 6 bases separating them. Germline-derived CDR1 and CDR2 are LNHDA and SQIVND (reference sequence). The CDR3 sequence is 13 residues long.

This clonotype showed up just a few times. The rearrangement uses TRBV6-6 and TRBJ2-7; 7 nucleotides line up with TRBD1. Germline V gene lookup returns CDR1 MNHNY and CDR2 SVGAGI (reference sequence). The CDR3 consists of 14 residues. The V gene end was trimmed by 8 bases and the J gene end by 0 bases; junction bases not matched to a gene: 7. CDR3 sequence: CASGRQGNSYEQYF. CDR3 sequence (DNA): TGTGCCAGCGGACGACAGGGAAACTCCTACGAGCAGTACTTC.

Ten or more counts support this clonotype. The chain uses TRBV20-1 and TRBJ1-2; D gene unclear. The germline V gene has CDR1 DFQATT and CDR2 SNEGSKA (reference sequence). This CDR3 has 14 residues. The V end lost 0 bases, the J end lost 0 bases, and 8 bases lay between the germline ends. The chain's CDR3 is CSARDRGANYGYTF. The CDR3 nucleotides read TGCAGTGCTAGAGATCGTGGAGCTAACTATGGCTACACCTTC.

In regard to this clonotype: A much larger clone lies one base from this, so it may be a read error. V is TRBV5-1 and J is TRBJ1-5, with 7 bases lining up with TRBD1. Germline V gives CDR1 SGHRS, CDR2 YFSETQ. The CDR3 has 15 residues. J gave up 5 bases and V 6 bases, and 11 bases lay outside the gene matches. This CDR3 reads CASILSGGDHQPQHF. In nucleotides, the CDR3 is TGCGCCAGCATCTTATCAGGGGGAGATCATCAGCCCCAGCATTTT.

This chain connects TRBV6-5 to TRBJ2-3, with D possibly TRBD1 on 6 matching bases. The CDR3 sequence is 15 residues long. Germline V lookup: CDR1 MNHEY, CDR2 SVGAGI. Deletions cut 1 base from V and 0 bases from J, with 8 bases between. The CDR3, as DNA: TGTGCCAGCAGTTACTTCGGACAGAGCACAGATACGCAGTATTTT. Translation: CASSYFGQSTDTQYF.

The table lists this clonotype with many counts. The rearrangement uses TRBV5-1 and TRBJ2-5; 13 bases are a match to TRBD2. The length of the CDR3 is 14 residues. J was trimmed by 5 bases and V by 4 bases; bases with no gene match: 2. The germline V gene has CDR1 SGHRS and CDR2 YFSETQ. The CDR3 reads CASSRTSGGETQYF. In DNA, the CDR3 is TGCGCCAGCAGCAGGACTAGCGGGGGTGAGACCCAGTACTTC.

In this sample, this clonotype turned up a few times. The V and J genes are TRBV28 and TRBJ2-5; TRBD2 aligns across 11 bases. The V gene end was trimmed by 5 bases and the J gene end by 2 bases; junction bases not matched to a gene: 7. The CDR3 is 16 residues long. Germline V gives CDR1 MDHEN, CDR2 SYDVKM. Written as DNA, the CDR3 is TGTGCCAGCAGTCCCCTTAGCGGGGGGGCACAAGAGACCCAGTACTTC. Amino acids: CASSPLSGGAQETQYF.

The V gene is TRBV7-9, the J gene TRBJ1-1; D remains unclear. The CDR3 runs 15 residues. The germline V and J ends were trimmed by 1 base and 6 bases, with 15 bases remaining between them. Germline CDR1 is SEHNR and CDR2 is FQNEAQ (reference sequence). The CDR3 nucleotides read TGTGCCAGCAGCTTAGTTGGGGTAACCGGGGCTGAAGCTTTCTTT. Protein: CASSLVGVTGAEAFF.

This clonotype has more than one count but fewer than ten. The chain couples TRBV12-3 or TRBV12-4 to TRBJ2-2, with D possibly matching TRBD1 (6 bases). The CDR3 runs 15 residues. V was trimmed by 10 bases and J by 0 bases, leaving 15 bases between them. CDR3 nucleotide sequence: TGTGCCACCCTAAGGACAGCCACGAACACCGGGGAGCTGTTTTTT. It codes for CATLRTATNTGELFF.

This clonotype has a handful of counts. The chain links TRBV7-2 to TRBJ2-5; 10 bases align to TRBD2. From germline, CDR1 is SGHTA and CDR2 FQGNSA. V was pared by 1 base and J by 6 bases, with 11 bases of the junction left unmatched. CDR3 size: 17 residues. CDR3 in amino acids: CASSLESPSGSPKTQYF. The CDR3, as DNA: TGTGCCAGCAGCTTAGAATCCCCTAGCGGGAGCCCCAAGACCCAGTACTTC.

There are a few counts of this clonotype. The genes are TRBV4-1 and TRBJ2-1, with D hard to call. V was clipped by 0 bases and J by 4 bases, with 10 bases between them. This CDR3 region has 15 residues. Germline V gene sequence: CDR1 MGHRA, CDR2 YSYEKL. CDR3 bases: TGCGCCAGCAGCCAAGATAGGGTAGTTTACAATGAGCAGTTCTTC. Amino acid sequence: CASSQDRVVYNEQFF.

This clonotype appeared a few times. This sequence joins TRBV4-1 and TRBJ1-2, with D possibly TRBD1 on 6 matching bases. Germline lookup yields CDR1 MGHRA and CDR2 YSYEKL. Trimming stripped 1 base from V and 6 bases from J, with 9 bases between. The CDR3 runs to 13 residues. In DNA form, the CDR3 reads TGCGCCAGCAGCCAAGTCAGGGGAGATGGCTACACCTTC. Its translation: CASSQVRGDGYTF.

The J gene is TRBJ2-7, the V gene TRBV5-1; D call uncertain. The better agreement between TRBJ2-5 and the DNA end casts doubt on the J call. The CDR3 extends over 13 amino acids. Germline CDR1 reads SGHRS; CDR2 reads YFSETQ. As DNA, the CDR3 is TGCGCCAGCAGCCAGAGGTTTCGGGAGACCCAGTACTTC. Protein sequence: CASSQRFRETQYF.

V gene TRBV2 combines with J gene TRBJ1-5; D is possibly TRBD1 (5 bases). This CDR3 has 17 amino acids. Germline V lookup: CDR1 SNHLY, CDR2 FYNNEI. Trimming removed 6 bases at V and 0 bases at J, with 18 bases between. As DNA, the CDR3 is TGTGCCAGCAGCAATTACTGGGGGAGACATAGCAATCAGCCCCAGCATTTT. Amino acid sequence: CASSNYWGRHSNQPQHF.

This clonotype was recorded a few times. The chain has TRBV9 and TRBJ2-1; D is undetermined. CDR1 SGDLS and CDR2 YYNGEE come from the germline V gene. Trimming shortened V by 2 bases and J by 5 bases, and 8 bases separated the two germline ends. There are 13 residues in the CDR3. The CDR3 DNA reads TGTGCCAGCAGCGTTCGAGCGAACAATGAGCAGTTCTTC. It yields the protein CASSVRANNEQFF.

This clonotype was counted ten times or more. The chain links TRBV28 to TRBJ2-3; 12 nucleotides line up with TRBD1. The CDR3 sequence is 15 residues long. The germline V gene has CDR1 MDHEN and CDR2 SYDVKM. V lost 5 bases, J lost 5 bases, and 5 bases stayed unmatched. CDR3 sequence reads: CASSTGQGAVDTQYF. The CDR3 DNA follows: TGTGCCAGCAGTACGGGACAGGGGGCGGTAGATACGCAGTATTTT.

This clonotype was counted at least ten times. CDR3 sequence (DNA): TGTGCCAGCAGCCCGACTAGCGGCGGTGAGCAGTTCTTC. Amino acid sequence: CASSPTSGGEQFF. This rearrangement joins TRBV27 to TRBJ2-1; 9 bases are a match to TRBD2. CDR3 length: 13 residues. Germline V gene lookup returns CDR1 MNHEY and CDR2 SMNVEV (reference sequence). The V segment lost 6 bases and the J segment 9 bases; nucleotides outside the gene matches: 6.

This clonotype appeared many times. The chain uses TRBV29-1 and TRBJ2-3; maybe TRBD2 (5 bases). CDR1 is SQVTM and CDR2 is ANQGSEA in the germline V gene. The CDR3 loop spans 13 amino acids. With 0 bases removed from V and 6 bases from J, the gap between germline ends came to 10 bases. In DNA form, the CDR3 reads TGCAGCGTTGAAGACGGGGTTGAGGATACGCAGTATTTT. Encoded protein: CSVEDGVEDTQYF.

Points on this clonotype: A single base separates this from a much larger clone, so it may be a read error. The chain is built from TRBV3-1 and TRBJ1-1; no firm D call. The CDR3 totals 14 residues. CDR1 LGHDT and CDR2 YNNKEL come from the germline V gene (reference sequence). DNA of the CDR3: TGTGCCAGCAGCCCTCCGGTGATGAACACTGGAGCTTTCTTT. Its protein product is CASSPPVMNTGAFF.

The chain recombines TRBV7-2 with TRBJ2-5, with D perhaps assigned TRBD1 or TRBD2 (5 bases each). TRBJ2-1 explains the end of the DNA better; the J call may be wrong. CDR1 and CDR2 (germline): SGHTA, FQGNSA. This CDR3 has 14 residues. The CDR3 nucleotides read TGTGCCAGCAGCTTAGGACAGCGGCAAGAGACCCAGTTCTTC. It yields the protein CASSLGQRQETQFF.

The CDR3 DNA reads TGTGCCAGCAGCTTTGCGGGGGAAAAACTGTTTTTT. It specifies CASSFAGEKLFF. The chain combines TRBV7-9 with TRBJ1-4; D gene unclear. There are 12 residues in the CDR3. Trimming took 3 bases from V and 8 from J, leaving 7 bases between them. The germline gives CDR1 SEHNR, CDR2 FQNEAQ (reference sequence).